This TCR beta chain emerged from a study of tumor-infiltrating lymphocytes in primary liver carcinoma. Joint extraction of RNA and DNA used roughly 17-32 mg of bulk tissue that was unsorted. From approximately 500 ng total RNA, TCR beta cDNA was generated with a primer in the constant region. Modified slightly, ARM-PCR produced TCR beta libraries over three nested multiplex PCR rounds. The first two PCR rounds used TRBV1-TRBV30 primers with a Cbeta primer, roughly 10 cycles each. TCRdb reanalysed the multiplex PCR reads using MiXCR and keeps one entry per CDR3 protein. The table includes under 30,000 distinct CDR3 sequences, around 78% detected once. A word on this clonotype: The junction shows a germline mismatch at one end, possibly a read error.

The CDR3 covers 15 residues. Germline loops: CDR1 SGHRS, CDR2 YFSETQ. V usage is TRBV5-1 and J usage is TRBJ1-3; D gene uncertain. What was sequenced was liver tumor tissue from sampling region 3. Noted subset: tumor region T3, left-lateral pole. The receptor's source is a middle-aged man with primary liver carcinoma and hepatitis B virus infection. Written as DNA, the CDR3 is TGCACCAGCAGCCAAAACAGAAATACCGGAAACACCATATATTTT. This sequence encodes CTSSQNRNTGNTIYF. The full variable domain, with the rest looked up from reference TRBV5-1 and TRBJ1-3, is KAGVTQTPRYLIKTRGQQVTLSCSPISGHRSVSWYQQTPGQGLQFLFEYFSETQRNKGNFPGRFSGRQFSNSRSEMNVSTLELGDSALYLCTSSQNRNTGNTIYFGEGSWLTVV.